This T cell receptor beta chain was observed in a study of blood T cell repertoires in COVID-19. The CDR3 consists of 12 residues. V dropped 4 bases and J dropped 5 bases, with 8 bases sitting between them. Data came from immunoSEQ multiplex PCR; TCRdb stores just in-frame clones and leaves some out. This table has about 400,000 clones, 87% appearing once. The rearrangement uses TRBV12-3 or TRBV12-4 and TRBJ1-1; D gene uncertain. The receptor's source is a woman between 45 and 60 years old who had recovered from COVID-19. Sequenced sample: PBMCs or T cells enriched from blood (not recorded which). CDR3 sequence (DNA): TGTGCCAGCAGTTGGGGAGTAACTGAAGCTTTCTTT. It codes for CASSWGVTEAFF.